This is a list of T cell receptor beta chains from one sample in a study of T cell responses to AZD1222 COVID-19 vaccine. Clones were read by immunoSEQ multiplex PCR, and TCRdb kept only the in-frame ones, dropping some. Found here are around 99,000 clones, over 75% of them singletons; the top ten hold about 4.6%. The specimen comprised peripheral blood, sampled 28 days after the second AZD1222 dose. Receptors were obtained from an adult who received the AZD1222 COVID-19 vaccine. The CDR3 runs from the conserved cysteine through the conserved F or W.

v_gene: TRBV7-3
j_gene: TRBJ2-2
CDR3aa: CASSLTTASTGELFF

v_gene: TRBV5-1
j_gene: TRBJ1-1
CDR3aa: CASSSQGSTEAFF

v_gene: TRBV19
j_gene: TRBJ1-1
CDR3aa: CASSHPRGQRGNTEAFF

v_gene: TRBV13
j_gene: TRBJ2-3
CDR3aa: CASSPLRGGEDTQYF

v_gene: TRBV6-2/TRBV6-3
j_gene: TRBJ2-3
CDR3aa: CASSYDSDTQYF

v_gene: TRBV30
j_gene: TRBJ1-1
CDR3aa: CAWSVDRADEAFF

v_gene: TRBV24-1
j_gene: TRBJ2-1
CDR3aa: CATSDVGTSGNNEQFF

v_gene: TRBV5-5
j_gene: TRBJ2-2
CDR3aa: CASSSPGQGATGELFF

v_gene: TRBV14
j_gene: TRBJ2-2
CDR3aa: CASSQDSGRASTGELFF

v_gene: TRBV4-1
j_gene: TRBJ2-7
CDR3aa: CASSYISGEQYF

v_gene: TRBV7-9
j_gene: TRBJ1-5
CDR3aa: CASSKDISNQPQHF

v_gene: TRBV5-5
j_gene: TRBJ1-6
CDR3aa: CASSSGTGISPLHF

v_gene: TRBV7-7
j_gene: TRBJ1-2
CDR3aa: CASSGATSDYGYTF

v_gene: TRBV7-9
j_gene: TRBJ2-7
CDR3aa: CASSLPSYEQYF

v_gene: TRBV12-3/TRBV12-4
j_gene: TRBJ1-2
CDR3aa: CASSLASGYTF

v_gene: TRBV3-1/TRBV3-2
j_gene: TRBJ1-5
CDR3aa: CASSQGAGSGNQPQHF